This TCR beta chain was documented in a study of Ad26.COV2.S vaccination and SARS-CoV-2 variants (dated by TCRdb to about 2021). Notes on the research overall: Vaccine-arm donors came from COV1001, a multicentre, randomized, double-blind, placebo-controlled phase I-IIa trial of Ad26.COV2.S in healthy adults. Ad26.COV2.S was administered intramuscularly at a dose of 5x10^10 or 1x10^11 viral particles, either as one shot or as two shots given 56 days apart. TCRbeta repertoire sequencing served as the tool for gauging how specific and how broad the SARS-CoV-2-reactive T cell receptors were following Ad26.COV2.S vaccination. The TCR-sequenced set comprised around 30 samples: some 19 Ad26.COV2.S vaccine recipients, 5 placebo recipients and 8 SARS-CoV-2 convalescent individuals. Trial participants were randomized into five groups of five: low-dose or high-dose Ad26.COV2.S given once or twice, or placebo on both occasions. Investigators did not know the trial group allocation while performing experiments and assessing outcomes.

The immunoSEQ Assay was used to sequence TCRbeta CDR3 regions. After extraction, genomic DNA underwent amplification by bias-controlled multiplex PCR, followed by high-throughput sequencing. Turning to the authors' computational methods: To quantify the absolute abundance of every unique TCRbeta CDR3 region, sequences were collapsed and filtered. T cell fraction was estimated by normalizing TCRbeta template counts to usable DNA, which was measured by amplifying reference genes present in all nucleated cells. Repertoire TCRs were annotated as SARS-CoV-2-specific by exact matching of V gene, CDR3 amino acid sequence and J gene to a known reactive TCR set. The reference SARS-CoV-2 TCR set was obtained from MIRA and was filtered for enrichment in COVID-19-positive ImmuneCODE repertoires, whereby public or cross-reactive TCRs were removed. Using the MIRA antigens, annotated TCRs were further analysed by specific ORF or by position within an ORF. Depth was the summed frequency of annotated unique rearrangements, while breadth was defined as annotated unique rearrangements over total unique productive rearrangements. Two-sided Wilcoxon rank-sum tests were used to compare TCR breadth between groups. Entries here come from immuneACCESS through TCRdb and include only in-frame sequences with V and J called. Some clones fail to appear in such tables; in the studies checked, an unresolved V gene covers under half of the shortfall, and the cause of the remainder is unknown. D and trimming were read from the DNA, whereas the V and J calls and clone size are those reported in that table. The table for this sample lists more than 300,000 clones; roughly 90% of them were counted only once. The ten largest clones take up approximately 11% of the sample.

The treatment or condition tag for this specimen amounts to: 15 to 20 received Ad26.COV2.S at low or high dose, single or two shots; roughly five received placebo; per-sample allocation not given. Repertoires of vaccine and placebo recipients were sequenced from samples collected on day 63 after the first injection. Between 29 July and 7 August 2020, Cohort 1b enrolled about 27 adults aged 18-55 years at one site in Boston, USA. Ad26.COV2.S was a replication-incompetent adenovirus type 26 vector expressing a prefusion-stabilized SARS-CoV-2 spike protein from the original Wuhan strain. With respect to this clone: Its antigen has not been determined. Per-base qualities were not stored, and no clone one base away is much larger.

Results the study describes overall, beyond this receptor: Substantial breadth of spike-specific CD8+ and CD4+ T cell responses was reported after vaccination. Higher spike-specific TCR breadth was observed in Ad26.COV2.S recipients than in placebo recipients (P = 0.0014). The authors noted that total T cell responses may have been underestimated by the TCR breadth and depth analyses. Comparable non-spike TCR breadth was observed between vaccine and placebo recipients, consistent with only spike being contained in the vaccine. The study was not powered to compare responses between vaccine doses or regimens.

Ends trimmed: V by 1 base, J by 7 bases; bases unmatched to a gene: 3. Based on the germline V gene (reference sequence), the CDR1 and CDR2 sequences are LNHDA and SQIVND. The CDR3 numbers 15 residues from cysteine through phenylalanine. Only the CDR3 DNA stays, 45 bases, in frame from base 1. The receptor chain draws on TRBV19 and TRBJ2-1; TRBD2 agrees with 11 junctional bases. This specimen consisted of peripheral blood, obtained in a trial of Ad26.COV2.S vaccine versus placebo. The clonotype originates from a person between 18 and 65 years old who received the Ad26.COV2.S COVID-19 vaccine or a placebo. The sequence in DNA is TGTGCCAGTAGTATAGTTAGCGGGGGGGCAAATGAGCAGTTCTTC. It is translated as CASSIVSGGANEQFF. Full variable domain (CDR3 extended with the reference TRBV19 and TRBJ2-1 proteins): DGGITQSPKYLFRKEGQNVTLSCEQNLNHDAMYWYRQDPGQGLRLIYYSQIVNDFQKGDIAEGYSVSREKKESFPLTVTSAQKNPTAFYLCASSIVSGGANEQFFGPGTRLTVL.